Each of the 25 T cell receptor beta chains below was sequenced from the same sample in a study of shared clonotypes between healthy human individuals. The data were produced by immunoSEQ multiplex PCR, yet TCRdb's version contains in-frame clones alone and is incomplete. Of about 1.5 million clones listed, 96% were seen once; the top ten hold approximately 1.1%. The specimen was naive CD4+ T cells sorted from blood. The subset here: CD45RA+ positively selected. The receptors were sampled from a man aged 25-40 years in good health.

The rearrangement links TRBV19 to TRBJ1-5; D remains ambiguous. From germline, CDR1 is LNHDA and CDR2 SQIVND (reference sequence). V shed 6 bases and J shed 1 base, with 7 bases lying between them. The CDR3 is made up of 13 amino acids. This CDR3 reads CASRAISNQPQHF. CDR3 sequence (DNA): TGTGCCAGTAGAGCCATAAGCAATCAGCCCCAGCATTTT.

This chain links TRBV6-5 with TRBJ2-1; tentative D call: TRBD1 (6 bases). Germline loops: CDR1 MNHEY, CDR2 SVGAGI. V lost 5 bases and J lost 0, with 11 bases in between. This CDR3 is 15 amino acids long. CDR3 in amino acids: CASSLQGSSYNEQFF. CDR3 sequence (DNA): TGTGCCAGCAGTCTACAGGGAAGCTCCTACAATGAGCAGTTCTTC.

Comment on this clone: The junction and the germline gene differ at one end; a read error may be behind it. This chain joins TRBV7-7 and TRBJ2-5; 9 positions match TRBD1. Germline assignment: CDR1 SSHAT and CDR2 FNYEAQ (reference sequence). This CDR3 is built from 14 residues. The CDR3 loop reads CASSLGTGRETQYF. The CDR3 nucleotides read TGTGCTAGCAGCTTAGGGACAGGGCGGGAGACCCAGTACTTC.

The rearrangement joins TRBV5-1 to TRBJ2-4; TRBD2 matches at 12 bases. CDR1 is SGHRS and CDR2 is YFSETQ in the germline V gene. V gave up 3 bases and J gave up 7 bases; unmatched junction bases: 5. The CDR3 loop spans 15 amino acids. The CDR3 reads CASSSLAGGANIQYF. In DNA, the CDR3 is TGCGCCAGCAGCTCCCTAGCGGGAGGGGCGAACATTCAGTACTTC.

In DNA, the CDR3 is TGTGCCAGCAGCTTCTTTTCCGGAAATGAAAAACTGTTTTTT. It codes for CASSFFSGNEKLFF. The V and J genes are TRBV5-4 and TRBJ1-4; D remains unclear. The CDR3 runs to 14 residues. The germline V gene encodes CDR1 SGHNT and CDR2 YYREEE (reference sequence). Trimming took off 2 bases at V and 5 bases at J, with 10 bases between the two ends.

This chain links TRBV19 with TRBJ2-2; 11 bases fit TRBD2. V shed 3 bases, J shed 4 bases, and the junction held 4 bases outside the gene matches. CDR3 length: 16 residues. The germline gives CDR1 LNHDA, CDR2 SQIVND (reference sequence). The CDR3 coding sequence is TGTGCCAGTAGTATCCAGACTAGCGGGGCCACCGGGGAGCTGTTTTTT. It translates to CASSIQTSGATGELFF.

The chain is built from TRBV11-3 and TRBJ1-1; D is undetermined. V gave up 5 bases and J gave up 0 bases, with 7 bases separating them. The CDR3 totals 13 residues. CDR1 and CDR2 (germline): SGHNT, YENEEA. DNA of the CDR3: TGTGCCAGCAGCCAAGGGTTGAACACTGAAGCTTTCTTT. Its translation is CASSQGLNTEAFF.

The chain combines TRBV19 with TRBJ2-2, with a possible D match to TRBD1 (6 bases). The V gene's germline CDR1 is LNHDA and CDR2 SQIVND (reference sequence). The V end was cut by 7 bases, the J end by 6 bases, with 12 bases between. The length of the CDR3 is 13 residues. Here the CDR3 reads CASTTGLPGELFF. The CDR3 DNA sequence: TGTGCCAGTACCACAGGGTTGCCCGGGGAGCTGTTTTTT.

The chain uses TRBV13 and TRBJ1-4; possible D gene TRBD1, 5 bases. CDR3 length: 15 amino acids. Trimming pared 3 bases from V and 8 bases from J, leaving 16 bases between. CDR1 and CDR2 from the germline V gene are PRHDT and FYEKMQ (reference sequence). The CDR3 protein is CASSFSGTTSEKLFF. The DNA for the CDR3 is TGTGCCAGCAGCTTCTCAGGGACCACTAGCGAAAAACTGTTTTTT.

J is TRBJ2-5 and V is TRBV2; D unclear. Germline V CDR1 and CDR2: SNHLY, FYNNEI. This CDR3 region has 15 residues. Trimming cost V 4 bases and J 2 bases, with 14 bases left between them. The CDR3 is CASSAWQAEQETQYF. CDR3 DNA sequence: TGTGCCAGCAGTGCCTGGCAGGCCGAACAAGAGACCCAGTACTTC.

The rearrangement links TRBV27 to TRBJ2-7; D gene uncertain. Deletions cut 3 bases from V and 3 bases from J, with 9 bases between. Germline CDR1 and CDR2: MNHEY and SMNVEV (reference sequence). This CDR3 spans 13 amino acids. In DNA form, the CDR3 reads TGTGCCAGCAGTTTTTTAAGCAACTACGAGCAGTACTTC. Residues: CASSFLSNYEQYF.

The V call is TRBV10-3, the J call TRBJ2-7; 10 bases are shared with TRBD2. Germline values: CDR1 ENHRY, CDR2 SYGVKD. The length of the CDR3 is 15 residues. V lost 4 bases to trimming and J lost 3 bases; unmatched junction nucleotides: 6. The CDR3, as DNA: TGTGCCATCAGTGTTTCAGCTAGCGGGAGCTACGAGCAGTACTTC. The encoded protein is CAISVSASGSYEQYF.

V and J are TRBV4-1 and TRBJ2-3; 9 bases align to TRBD2. CDR3 size: 16 residues. The germline V gene encodes CDR1 MGHRA and CDR2 YSYEKL. V shed 3 bases and J 4 bases; nucleotides not matched to a gene: 8. The DNA for the CDR3 is TGCGCCAGCAGCCAGGGCTCAGCGGGAGGCGCAGATACGCAGTATTTT. Translation: CASSQGSAGGADTQYF.

The rearrangement links TRBV6-1 to TRBJ1-1; D gene uncertain. V was clipped by 5 bases and J by 6 bases, with 10 bases between them. Germline V gives CDR1 MNHNS, CDR2 SASEGT. CDR3 length equals 12 residues. CDR3 sequence (DNA): TGTGCCAGCAGTCTGCTTGGGGCTGAAGCTTTCTTT. This sequence encodes CASSLLGAEAFF.

The chain employs TRBV11-2 and TRBJ2-3; perhaps TRBD1 as D (6 bases). The CDR3 has 14 residues. V was clipped by 4 bases and J by 2 bases, with 10 bases between them. Germline V CDR1 and CDR2: SGHAT, FQNNGV. In DNA form, the CDR3 reads TGTGCCAGCAGCTACGGACAGTCCACAGATACGCAGTATTTT. This gives the protein CASSYGQSTDTQYF.

J is TRBJ2-3 and V is TRBV2; D perhaps matches TRBD1 (6 bases). The germline gives CDR1 SNHLY, CDR2 FYNNEI. V shed 10 bases and J shed 0 bases, with 14 bases lying between them. The CDR3 spans 14 residues. The chain's CDR3 is CANREDSSTDTQYF. CDR3 DNA sequence: TGTGCCAACAGGGAAGATTCTAGCACAGATACGCAGTATTTT.

The chain combines TRBV27 with TRBJ2-7, with TRBD1 matching 7 bases. Germline assignment: CDR1 MNHEY and CDR2 SMNVEV (reference sequence). Germline trimming cut 5 bases from V and 9 bases from J; bases unmatched to any gene: 19. The CDR3 spans 16 residues. CDR3 sequence reads: CASSLNTGDPPLGQYF. The CDR3 DNA reads TGTGCCAGCAGTCTAAATACAGGGGATCCCCCTCTCGGGCAGTACTTC.

The chain couples TRBV9 to TRBJ2-7, with a tentative D call TRBD1 (6 bases). Germline lookup yields CDR1 SGDLS and CDR2 YYNGEE. The CDR3 runs to 12 residues. V was cut by 2 bases and J by 5 bases, with 8 bases left in between. This CDR3 is CASSVDSDEQYF. CDR3 DNA: TGTGCCAGCAGCGTGGACAGCGACGAGCAGTACTTC.

The chain carries TRBV6-4 and TRBJ2-2; perhaps TRBD2 as D (5 bases). The V end lost 6 bases, the J end lost 6 bases, and 11 bases lay between the germline ends. This CDR3 has 13 residues. CDR1 and CDR2 from the germline V gene are MRHNA and SNTAGT. The CDR3 spells CASRSGSPGELFF. The CDR3 coding sequence is TGTGCCAGCAGATCGGGGAGTCCCGGGGAGCTGTTTTTT.

The chain has TRBV11-2 and TRBJ2-1; 11 nucleotides agree with TRBD2. Germline loops: CDR1 SGHAT, CDR2 FQNNGV. The CDR3 length is 16 residues. Trimming removed 4 bases from V and 4 bases from J; junction bases left unmatched: 6. The CDR3 here is CASSSSLAGGYNEQFF. CDR3 coding DNA: TGTGCCAGCAGCTCCTCCCTAGCGGGAGGTTACAATGAGCAGTTCTTC.

This rearrangement joins TRBV6-1 to TRBJ2-6; D is ambiguous. The CDR3 sequence is 15 residues long. V was pared by 8 bases and J by 0 bases, with 11 bases between. From germline, CDR1 is MNHNS and CDR2 SASEGT. The chain's CDR3 is CASLLMNSGANVLTF. DNA of the CDR3: TGTGCCAGCCTACTAATGAACTCTGGGGCCAACGTCCTGACTTTC.

The chain joins TRBV19 to TRBJ1-4; 10 nucleotides line up with TRBD1. The CDR3 extends over 14 amino acids. The V gene's germline CDR1 is LNHDA and CDR2 SQIVND (reference sequence). J was trimmed by 7 bases and V by 7 bases; bases with no gene match: 6. Here the CDR3 reads CASTSDRGLEKLFF. DNA of the CDR3: TGTGCCAGTACCTCCGACAGGGGGCTTGAAAAACTGTTTTTT.

The chain employs TRBV2 and TRBJ1-4; D not resolved. Trimming left V 4 bases short and J 4 bases short, with 16 bases between. The CDR3 length is 16 residues. Per germline, CDR1 SNHLY and CDR2 FYNNEI. The CDR3 DNA is TGTGCCAGCAGTGGGCCCCCAGAAACCGGTAATGAAAAACTGTTTTTT. Its translation: CASSGPPETGNEKLFF.

The chain uses TRBV19 and TRBJ1-2; D gene uncertain. Germline CDR1 reads LNHDA; CDR2 reads SQIVND (reference sequence). The CDR3 loop spans 15 amino acids. Between the trimmed V and J ends, which lost 9 bases and 0 bases, there was a span of 17 bases. This CDR3 reads CASEERGITNYGYTF. CDR3 nucleotides: TGTGCCAGCGAAGAGCGGGGAATTACTAACTATGGCTACACCTTC.

The rearrangement uses TRBV19 and TRBJ2-2; the match to TRBD1 covers 8 bases. The V gene's germline CDR1 is LNHDA and CDR2 SQIVND (reference sequence). The CDR3 spans 15 residues. The ends lost 5 bases at V and 7 bases at J; junction bases unmatched: 9. CDR3 amino acids: CASSFSQGAGGELFF. The CDR3 DNA is TGTGCCAGTAGTTTCTCTCAGGGGGCAGGCGGGGAGCTGTTTTTT. Complete variable domain (other parts from reference TRBV19 and TRBJ2-2): DGGITQSPKYLFRKEGQNVTLSCEQNLNHDAMYWYRQDPGQGLRLIYYSQIVNDFQKGDIAEGYSVSREKKESFPLTVTSAQKNPTAFYLCASSFSQGAGGELFFGEGSRLTVL.